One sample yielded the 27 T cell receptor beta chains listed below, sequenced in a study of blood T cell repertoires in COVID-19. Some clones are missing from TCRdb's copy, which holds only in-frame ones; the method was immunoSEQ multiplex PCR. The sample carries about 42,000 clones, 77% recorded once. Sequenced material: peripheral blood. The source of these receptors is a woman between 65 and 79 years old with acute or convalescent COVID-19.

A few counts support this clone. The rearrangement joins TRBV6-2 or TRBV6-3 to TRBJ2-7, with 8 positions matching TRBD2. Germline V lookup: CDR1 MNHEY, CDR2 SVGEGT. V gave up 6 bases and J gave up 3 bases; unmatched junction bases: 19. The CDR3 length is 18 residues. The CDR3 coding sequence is TGTGCCAGCAGCCGAACGACTTCAAGGGGACTAGAGTACTACGAGCAGTACTTC. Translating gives CASSRTTSRGLEYYEQYF.

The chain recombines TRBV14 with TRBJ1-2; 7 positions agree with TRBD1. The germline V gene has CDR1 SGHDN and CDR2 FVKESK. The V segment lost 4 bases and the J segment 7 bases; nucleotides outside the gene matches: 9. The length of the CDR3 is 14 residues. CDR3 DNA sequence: TGTGCCAGCAGCCCTCGCGACAGGGTTCGTGGCTACACCTTC. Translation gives CASSPRDRVRGYTF.

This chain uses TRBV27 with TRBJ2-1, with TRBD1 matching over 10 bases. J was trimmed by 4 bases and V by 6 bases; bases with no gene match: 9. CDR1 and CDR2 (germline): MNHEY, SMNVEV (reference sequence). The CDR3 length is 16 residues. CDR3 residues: CASSPAGTGAYNEQFF. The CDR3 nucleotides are TGTGCCAGCAGCCCCGCCGGGACAGGGGCTTACAATGAGCAGTTCTTC.

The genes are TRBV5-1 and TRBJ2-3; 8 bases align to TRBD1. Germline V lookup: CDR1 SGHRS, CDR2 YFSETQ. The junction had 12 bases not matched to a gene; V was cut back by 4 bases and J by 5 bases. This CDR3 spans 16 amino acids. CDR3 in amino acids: CASSRNPGGLEDTQYF. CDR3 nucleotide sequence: TGCGCCAGCAGCCGAAATCCAGGGGGCTTGGAAGATACGCAGTATTTT.

The CDR3 DNA follows: TGTGCCAGCAGTGTGGGGACAGGGGGGGCCTACACCTTC. Protein sequence: CASSVGTGGAYTF. The V and J genes are TRBV12-3 or TRBV12-4 and TRBJ1-2, with 11 nucleotides matching TRBD1. The junction had 6 bases not matched to a gene; V was cut back by 5 bases and J by 10 bases. The CDR3 loop spans 13 amino acids.

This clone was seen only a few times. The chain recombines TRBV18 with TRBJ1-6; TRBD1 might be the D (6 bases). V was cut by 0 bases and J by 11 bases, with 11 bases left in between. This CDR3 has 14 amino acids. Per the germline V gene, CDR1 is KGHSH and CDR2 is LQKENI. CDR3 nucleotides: TGTGCCAGCTCACCACCGGGGACAACTGCACCCCTCCACTTT. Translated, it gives CASSPPGTTAPLHF.

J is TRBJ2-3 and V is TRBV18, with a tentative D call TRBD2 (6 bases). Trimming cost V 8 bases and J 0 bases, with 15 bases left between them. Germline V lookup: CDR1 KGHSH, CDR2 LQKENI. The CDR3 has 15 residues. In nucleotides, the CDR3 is TGTGCCAGCGCCCGGGGGTCTCCTAGCACAGATACGCAGTATTTT. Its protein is CASARGSPSTDTQYF.

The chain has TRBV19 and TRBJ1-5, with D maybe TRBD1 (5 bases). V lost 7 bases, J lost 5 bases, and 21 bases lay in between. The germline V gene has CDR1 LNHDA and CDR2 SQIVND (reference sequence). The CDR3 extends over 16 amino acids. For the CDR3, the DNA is TGTGCCAGTAAGAGAAGGACAAATCAGCTAGATCAGCCCCAGCATTTT. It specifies CASKRRTNQLDQPQHF.

The CDR3 spells CASSPRQLEAFF. CDR3 nucleotide sequence: TGTGCCAGTAGTCCTAGACAGCTTGAAGCTTTCTTT. The rearrangement links TRBV19 to TRBJ1-1; the D gene is possibly TRBD1 (5 bases). Germline V gene data show CDR1 as LNHDA and CDR2 as SQIVND (reference sequence). The CDR3 runs to 12 residues. Trimming stripped 5 bases from V and 7 bases from J, with 11 bases between.

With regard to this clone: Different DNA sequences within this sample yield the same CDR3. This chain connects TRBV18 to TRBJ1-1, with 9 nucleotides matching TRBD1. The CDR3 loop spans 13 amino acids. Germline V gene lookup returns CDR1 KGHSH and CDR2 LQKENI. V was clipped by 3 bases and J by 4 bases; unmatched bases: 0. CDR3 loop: CASSPGQGTEAFF. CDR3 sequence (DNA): TGTGCCAGCTCACCGGGACAGGGCACTGAAGCTTTCTTT.

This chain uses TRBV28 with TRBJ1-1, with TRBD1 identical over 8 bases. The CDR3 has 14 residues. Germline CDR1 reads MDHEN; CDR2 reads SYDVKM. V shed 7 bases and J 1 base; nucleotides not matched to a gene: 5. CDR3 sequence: CASTGGQGNTEAFF. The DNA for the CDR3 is TGTGCCAGCACCGGTGGACAGGGGAACACTGAAGCTTTCTTT.

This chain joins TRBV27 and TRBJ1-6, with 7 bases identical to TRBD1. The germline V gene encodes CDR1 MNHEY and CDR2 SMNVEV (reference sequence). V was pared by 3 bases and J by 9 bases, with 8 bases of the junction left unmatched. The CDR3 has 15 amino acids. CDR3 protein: CASSFRVRDSSPLHF. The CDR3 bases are TGTGCCAGCAGTTTCCGGGTCAGGGACAGTTCACCCCTCCACTTT.

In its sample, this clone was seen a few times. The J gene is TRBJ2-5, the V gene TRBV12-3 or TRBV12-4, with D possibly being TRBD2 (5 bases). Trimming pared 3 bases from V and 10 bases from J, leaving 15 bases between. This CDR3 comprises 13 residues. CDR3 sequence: CASSFGPLGDQYF. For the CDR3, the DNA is TGTGCCAGCAGTTTCGGGCCACTGGGAGACCAGTACTTC.

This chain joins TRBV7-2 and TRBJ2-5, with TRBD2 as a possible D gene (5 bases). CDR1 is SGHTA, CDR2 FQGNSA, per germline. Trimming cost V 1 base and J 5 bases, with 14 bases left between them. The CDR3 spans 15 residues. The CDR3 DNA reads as TGTGCCAGCAGCTTAGTGTCGCGGGTAGTGGAGACCCAGTACTTC. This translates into CASSLVSRVVETQYF. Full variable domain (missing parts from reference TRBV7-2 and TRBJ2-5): GAGVSQSPSNKVTEKGKDVELRCDPISGHTALYWYRQSLGQGLEFLIYFQGNSAPDKSGLPSDRFSAERTGGSVSTLTIQRTQQEDSAVYLCASSLVSRVVETQYFGPGTRLLVL.

CDR3 amino acids: CASSSRTSGGEQFF. The CDR3 region has the DNA TGTGCCAGCAGCTCGAGGACTAGCGGGGGTGAGCAGTTCTTC. V gene TRBV7-2 combines with J gene TRBJ2-1, with 13 bases identical to TRBD2. The CDR3 sequence is 14 residues long. CDR1 is SGHTA, CDR2 FQGNSA, per germline. Trimming cost V 4 bases and J 9 bases; bases outside gene matches: 3.

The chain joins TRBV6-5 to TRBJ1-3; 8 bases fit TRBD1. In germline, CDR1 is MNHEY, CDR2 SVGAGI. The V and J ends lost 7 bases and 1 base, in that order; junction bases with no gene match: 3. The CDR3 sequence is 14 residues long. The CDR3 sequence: CASTRQGSGNTIYF. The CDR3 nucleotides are TGTGCCAGCACCAGACAGGGGTCTGGAAACACCATATATTTT.

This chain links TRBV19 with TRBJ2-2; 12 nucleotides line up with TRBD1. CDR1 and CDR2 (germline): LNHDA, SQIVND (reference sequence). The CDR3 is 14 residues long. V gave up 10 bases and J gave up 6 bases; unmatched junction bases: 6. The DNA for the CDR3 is TGTGCCACCCGGGGACAGGGGGCGGCCGGGGAGCTGTTTTTT. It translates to CATRGQGAAGELFF.

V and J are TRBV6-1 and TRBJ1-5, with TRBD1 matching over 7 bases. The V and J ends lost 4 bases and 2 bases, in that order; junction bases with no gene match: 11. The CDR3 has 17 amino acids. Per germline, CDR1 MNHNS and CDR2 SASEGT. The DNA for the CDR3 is TGTGCCAGCAGTGTGGGGCAGGGGGGTGGTGGCAATCAGCCCCAGCATTTT. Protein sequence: CASSVGQGGGGNQPQHF.

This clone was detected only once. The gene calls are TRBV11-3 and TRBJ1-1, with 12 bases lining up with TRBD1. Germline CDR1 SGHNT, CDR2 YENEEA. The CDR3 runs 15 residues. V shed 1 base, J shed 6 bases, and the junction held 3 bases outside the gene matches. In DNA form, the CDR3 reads TGTGCCAGCAGCTTAGCGGGACAGGGGGCGTCTGAAGCTTTCTTT. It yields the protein CASSLAGQGASEAFF.

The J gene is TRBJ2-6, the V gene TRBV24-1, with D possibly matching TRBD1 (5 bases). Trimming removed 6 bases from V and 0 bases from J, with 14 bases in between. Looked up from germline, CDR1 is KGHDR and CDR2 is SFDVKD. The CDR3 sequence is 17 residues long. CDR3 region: CATSPHQQDSGANVLTF. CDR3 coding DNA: TGTGCCACCAGTCCCCACCAACAGGACTCTGGGGCCAACGTCCTGACTTTC.

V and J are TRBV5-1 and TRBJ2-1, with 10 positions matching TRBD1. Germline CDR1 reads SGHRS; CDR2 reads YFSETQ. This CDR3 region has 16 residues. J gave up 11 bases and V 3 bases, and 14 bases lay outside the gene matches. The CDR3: CASSYSTGGVRPQQFF. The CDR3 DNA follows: TGCGCCAGCAGCTACTCGACAGGGGGCGTGAGACCTCAGCAGTTCTTC.

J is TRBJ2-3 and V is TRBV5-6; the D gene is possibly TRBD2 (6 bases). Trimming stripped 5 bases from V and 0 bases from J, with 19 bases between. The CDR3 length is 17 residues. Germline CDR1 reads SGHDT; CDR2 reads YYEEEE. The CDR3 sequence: CASRRLRGGISTDTQYF. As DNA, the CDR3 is TGTGCCAGCAGGAGATTAAGGGGAGGTATTAGCACAGATACGCAGTATTTT.

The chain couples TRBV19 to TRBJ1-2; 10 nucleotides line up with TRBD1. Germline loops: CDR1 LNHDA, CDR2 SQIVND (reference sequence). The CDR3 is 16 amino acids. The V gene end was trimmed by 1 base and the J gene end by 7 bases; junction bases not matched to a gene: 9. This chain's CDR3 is CASSIGTGQGFGGYTF. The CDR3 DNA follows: TGTGCCAGTAGTATAGGGACGGGACAGGGGTTCGGTGGCTACACCTTC.

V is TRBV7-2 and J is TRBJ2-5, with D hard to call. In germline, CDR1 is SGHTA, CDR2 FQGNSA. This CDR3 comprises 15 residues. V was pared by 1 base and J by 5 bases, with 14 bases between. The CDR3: CASSLDGRPPETQYF. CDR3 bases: TGTGCCAGCAGCTTAGACGGTCGCCCCCCGGAGACCCAGTACTTC. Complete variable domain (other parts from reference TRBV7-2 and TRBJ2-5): GAGVSQSPSNKVTEKGKDVELRCDPISGHTALYWYRQSLGQGLEFLIYFQGNSAPDKSGLPSDRFSAERTGGSVSTLTIQRTQQEDSAVYLCASSLDGRPPETQYFGPGTRLLVL.

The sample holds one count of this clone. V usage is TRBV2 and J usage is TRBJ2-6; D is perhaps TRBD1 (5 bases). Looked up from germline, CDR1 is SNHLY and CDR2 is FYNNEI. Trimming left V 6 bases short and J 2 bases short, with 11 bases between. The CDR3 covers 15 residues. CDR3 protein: CASRFQGAGANVLTF. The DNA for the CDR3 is TGTGCCAGCAGATTTCAGGGTGCTGGGGCCAACGTCCTGACTTTC. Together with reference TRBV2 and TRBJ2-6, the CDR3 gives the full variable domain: EPEVTQTPSHQVTQMGQEVILRCVPISNHLYFYWYRQILGQKVEFLVSFYNNEISEKSEIFDDQFSVERPDGSNFTLKIRSTKLEDSAMYFCASRFQGAGANVLTFGAGSRLTVL.

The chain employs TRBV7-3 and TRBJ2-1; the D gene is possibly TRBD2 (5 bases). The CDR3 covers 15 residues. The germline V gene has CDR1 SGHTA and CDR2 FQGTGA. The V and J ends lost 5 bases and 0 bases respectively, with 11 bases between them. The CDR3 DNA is TGTGCCAGCAGCGCCCCGGGGAGCTCCTACAATGAGCAGTTCTTC. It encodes CASSAPGSSYNEQFF. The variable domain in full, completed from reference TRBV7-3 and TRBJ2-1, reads GAGVSQTPSNKVTEKGKYVELRCDPISGHTALYWYRQSLGQGPEFLIYFQGTGAADDSGLPNDRFFAVRPEGSVSTLKIQRTERGDSAVYLCASSAPGSSYNEQFFGPGTRLTVL.

CDR3 residues: CASSVHGNGYTF. CDR3 bases: TGTGCCAGCAGCGTACACGGGAATGGCTACACCTTC. V and J are TRBV9 and TRBJ1-2; no definite D call. Trimming pared 1 base from V and 6 bases from J, leaving 7 bases between. The CDR3 is 12 residues long. Looked up from germline, CDR1 is SGDLS and CDR2 is YYNGEE. Using reference TRBV9 and TRBJ1-2 for the parts outside the CDR3, the full variable domain is DSGVTQTPKHLITATGQRVTLRCSPRSGDLSVYWYQQSLDQGLQFLIQYYNGEERAKGNILERFSAQQFPDLHSELNLSSLELGDSALYFCASSVHGNGYTFGSGTRLTVV.